The source of this TCR beta chain is a study of blood T cell repertoires in COVID-19. The overall study: Samples taken during acute and convalescent COVID-19 were collected in the United States, Italy and Spain. Sample material is recorded as cDNA or gDNA derived from T cells, B-cell-depleted T cells, or PBMCs.

In the original workflow: Reference gene primer amplification gave nucleated cell count estimates. Generated by immunoSEQ multiplex PCR, the TCRdb table keeps only in-frame clones and is missing some. That table gives V, J and clone size, and the DNA gave D and trimming. The table has 100,000 to 150,000 clones, 81% seen once. This CDR3 contains 13 residues. The V gene lost 4 bases and the J gene lost 8 bases, with 12 bases spanning the gap. In germline, CDR1 is ENHRY, CDR2 SYGVKD. Patients in Seattle were enrolled during active infection, then followed longitudinally. Input material: peripheral blood. The sequence was collected from a man aged 25 to 40 with COVID-19, enrolled during active disease. The genes are TRBV10-3 and TRBJ2-4; maybe TRBD1 (7 bases). The CDR3 DNA is TGTGCCATCAGTGCAGGGGGGACGGACATTCAGTACTTC. Its protein is CAISAGGTDIQYF.